The 23 T cell receptor beta chains given below trace back to one sample, sequenced in a study of beta chain features in type 1 diabetes. The investigators reverse transcribed all of the isolated RNA, so they sequenced expressed TCRB transcripts. This table comes from immunoSEQ multiplex PCR, and its TCRdb copy is limited to in-frame clones, with some not included. The sample includes about 350,000 clones, about 19% of them seen just once. Sequencing input: naive CD4+ T cells from blood. The receptors derive from a woman aged 18 to 35 in good health.

This chain links TRBV18 with TRBJ1-2; TRBD1 matches 8 bases. The germline V gene has CDR1 KGHSH and CDR2 LQKENI. This CDR3 is built from 14 residues. Losses at the gene ends were 3 bases for V and 4 bases for J; bases not matched to a gene: 4. The DNA for the CDR3 is TGTGCCAGCTCACCGACAGGGGAGATCTATGGCTACACCTTC. This translates into CASSPTGEIYGYTF.

This clone appeared a few times. The gene calls are TRBV29-1 and TRBJ1-2, with D perhaps matching TRBD1 (5 bases). Per germline, CDR1 SQVTM and CDR2 ANQGSEA. Between the trimmed V and J ends, which lost 3 bases and 1 base, there was a span of 9 bases. CDR3 length: 13 residues. CDR3 amino acids: CSVESDSNYGYTF. CDR3 DNA sequence: TGCAGCGTTGAGTCTGACAGTAACTATGGCTACACCTTC.

This clone was detected a few times. The V gene is TRBV29-1, the J gene TRBJ2-7; D remains unclear. This CDR3 is 12 amino acids long. Deletions cut 4 bases from V and 5 bases from J, with 12 bases between. From germline, CDR1 is SQVTM and CDR2 ANQGSEA. The CDR3 spells CSVGSPADEQYF. The CDR3 coding sequence is TGCAGCGTTGGTAGCCCCGCTGACGAGCAGTACTTC.

The rearrangement joins TRBV6-5 to TRBJ2-1; 16 nucleotides line up with TRBD2. Germline-derived CDR1 and CDR2 are MNHEY and SVGAGI. V trimming: 2 bases; J trimming: 7 bases; junction bases outside the gene matches: 2. The CDR3 has 16 residues. The CDR3, as DNA: TGTGCCAGCAGTTACCAGGGACTAGCGGGAGGGAATGAGCAGTTCTTC. Residues: CASSYQGLAGGNEQFF.

V usage is TRBV4-2 and J usage is TRBJ2-7; TRBD2 might be the D (5 bases). Trimming pared 1 base from V and 0 bases from J, leaving 7 bases between. The CDR3 extends over 14 amino acids. Per germline, CDR1 LGHNA and CDR2 YNFKEQ. CDR3 sequence reads: CASSQGGLSYEQYF. The CDR3 DNA reads TGTGCCAGCAGCCAAGGAGGGCTCTCCTACGAGCAGTACTTC.

The CDR3: CASSLDRATGELFF. For the CDR3, the DNA is TGCGCCAGCAGCTTAGACAGGGCTACCGGGGAGCTGTTTTTT. The chain carries TRBV5-1 and TRBJ2-2, with TRBD1 matching 7 bases. This CDR3 region has 14 residues. From germline, CDR1 is SGHRS and CDR2 YFSETQ. V gave up 2 bases and J gave up 5 bases; unmatched junction bases: 3.

The chain uses TRBV9 and TRBJ2-2; 9 bases align to TRBD2. The CDR3 is 16 residues long. Germline-derived CDR1 and CDR2 are SGDLS and YYNGEE. V trimming: 0 bases; J trimming: 4 bases; junction bases outside the gene matches: 4. The CDR3 sequence is CASSVVSGSVTGELFF. The CDR3, as DNA: TGTGCCAGCAGCGTAGTTAGCGGGAGTGTCACCGGGGAGCTGTTTTTT.

The sample holds a few counts of this clone. V is TRBV5-6 and J is TRBJ2-1, with TRBD1 matching 9 bases. This CDR3 region has 15 residues. Germline CDR1 reads SGHDT; CDR2 reads YYEEEE. V dropped 5 bases and J dropped 12; count of bases not matched to a gene: 15. CDR3 amino acids: CASSSPGQGLIGQFF. CDR3 coding DNA: TGTGCCAGCAGTTCTCCGGGACAGGGCTTGATAGGGCAGTTCTTC.

This clone was recorded once. This rearrangement joins TRBV4-3 to TRBJ1-4; D remains ambiguous. The V and J ends lost 4 bases and 7 bases respectively, with 13 bases between them. This CDR3 spans 14 amino acids. Germline V CDR1 and CDR2: LGHNA, YSLEER. CDR3 nucleotide sequence: TGCGCCAGCAGCCCCTACCGGGGATCTGAAAAACTGTTTTTT. This translates into CASSPYRGSEKLFF.

The chain links TRBV5-1 to TRBJ2-3, with D unclear. The germline gives CDR1 SGHRS, CDR2 YFSETQ. With 3 bases removed from V and 3 bases from J, the gap between germline ends came to 11 bases. This CDR3 is built from 14 residues. CDR3 loop: CASSSRLLTDTQYF. The CDR3 nucleotides are TGCGCCAGCAGCTCACGGTTGTTAACAGATACGCAGTATTTT.

The V gene is TRBV10-3, the J gene TRBJ1-3; the match to TRBD1 covers 8 bases. CDR1 and CDR2 (germline): ENHRY, SYGVKD. The junction had 3 bases not matched to a gene; V was cut back by 5 bases and J by 3 bases. The CDR3 is 14 amino acids. CDR3 in DNA: TGTGCCATCAGTTTGACAGGGGTTGGAAACACCATATATTTT. Its translation is CAISLTGVGNTIYF.

This clone was observed a few times. V usage is TRBV2 and J usage is TRBJ2-2; D might be TRBD1 (5 bases). The CDR3 extends over 11 amino acids. V lost 10 bases to trimming and J lost 7 bases, with 10 bases between them. Germline V CDR1 and CDR2: SNHLY, FYNNEI. CDR3 amino acids: CATQGGGELFF. In DNA form, the CDR3 reads TGTGCCACCCAGGGCGGCGGGGAGCTGTTTTTT.

This CDR3 reads CASSQRSRGAGGYGYTF. The CDR3 DNA reads TGCGCCAGCAGCCAAAGGTCCAGAGGTGCCGGGGGCTATGGCTACACCTTC. The rearrangement joins TRBV4-3 to TRBJ1-2; D is perhaps TRBD1 (5 bases). Trimming shortened V by 2 bases and J by 4 bases, and 20 bases separated the two germline ends. Germline CDR1 is LGHNA and CDR2 is YSLEER. The CDR3 is made up of 17 amino acids.

This rearrangement joins TRBV11-2 to TRBJ1-1; D gene ambiguous. The CDR3 is made up of 15 amino acids. Germline loops: CDR1 SGHAT, CDR2 FQNNGV. V was trimmed by 2 bases and J by 4 bases, leaving 14 bases between them. Here the CDR3 reads CASSLQEGRSTEAFF. CDR3 DNA sequence: TGTGCCAGCAGCTTACAGGAGGGTCGGAGCACTGAAGCTTTCTTT.

The chain joins TRBV30 to TRBJ1-2; 7 bases are a match to TRBD1. J gave up 1 base and V 5 bases, and 1 base lay outside the gene matches. CDR3 length: 12 amino acids. Germline CDR1 GTSNPN, CDR2 SVGIG (reference sequence). The CDR3 region is CAWGTVNYGYTF. As DNA, the CDR3 is TGTGCCTGGGGGACAGTTAACTATGGCTACACCTTC. The complete variable domain, with remaining parts taken from reference TRBV30 and TRBJ1-2, reads SQTIHQWPATLVQPVGSPLSLECTVEGTSNPNLYWYRQAAGRGLQLLFYSVGIGQISSEVPQNLSASRPQDRQFILSSKKLLLSDSGFYLCAWGTVNYGYTFGSGTRLTVV.

This chain connects TRBV30 to TRBJ2-7; maybe TRBD2 (6 bases). The CDR3 is 12 amino acids. Germline lookup yields CDR1 GTSNPN and CDR2 SVGIG (reference sequence). With 3 bases removed from V and 7 bases from J, the gap between germline ends came to 13 bases. CDR3 nucleotides: TGTGCCTGGAGCCGGCAGGGAGGAGAGCAGTACTTC. Encoded protein: CAWSRQGGEQYF.

The chain carries TRBV15 and TRBJ1-6; the D gene is possibly TRBD1 (6 bases). The V end was cut by 3 bases, the J end by 9 bases, with 18 bases between. CDR3 size: 16 residues. Germline V gene lookup returns CDR1 LNHNV and CDR2 YYDKDF (reference sequence). The DNA of the CDR3 is TGTGCCACCAGCAGGGGGGCTCAAACATACCCTTCACCCCTCCACTTT. Amino acid sequence: CATSRGAQTYPSPLHF.

J is TRBJ2-6 and V is TRBV5-4; unclear D gene. Germline V gene data show CDR1 as SGHNT and CDR2 as YYREEE (reference sequence). The CDR3 is 13 residues long. V was shortened by 5 bases and J by 2 bases, with 5 bases between the two germline ends. The CDR3 DNA follows: TGTGCCAGCAGTCTAACTGGGGCCAACGTCCTGACTTTC. Protein sequence: CASSLTGANVLTF.

The gene calls are TRBV18 and TRBJ2-1, with 7 bases matching TRBD1. Germline loops: CDR1 KGHSH, CDR2 LQKENI. The CDR3 length is 17 residues. V gave up 2 bases and J gave up 3 bases; unmatched junction bases: 10. DNA for the CDR3: TGTGCCAGCTCACCATGGTCCGGACAGGTAAACTACAATGAGCAGTTCTTC. This translates into CASSPWSGQVNYNEQFF.

This clone was seen a handful of times. The rearrangement joins TRBV19 to TRBJ1-5; 8 positions match TRBD1. The CDR3 is made up of 17 amino acids. J was trimmed by 0 bases and V by 5 bases; bases with no gene match: 9. Germline V CDR1 and CDR2: LNHDA, SQIVND (reference sequence). The CDR3 sequence: CASSAQGGTYSNQPQHF. CDR3 coding DNA: TGTGCCAGTAGTGCACAGGGGGGTACCTATAGCAATCAGCCCCAGCATTTT.

The rearrangement uses TRBV30 and TRBJ2-2; D is unclear. V was cut by 1 base and J by 6 bases, with 9 bases left in between. The CDR3 has 13 residues. Germline V lookup: CDR1 GTSNPN, CDR2 SVGIG (reference sequence). CDR3 loop: CAWSDIEAGELFF. As DNA, the CDR3 is TGTGCCTGGAGTGATATAGAGGCCGGGGAGCTGTTTTTT. Full variable domain (missing parts from reference TRBV30 and TRBJ2-2): SQTIHQWPATLVQPVGSPLSLECTVEGTSNPNLYWYRQAAGRGLQLLFYSVGIGQISSEVPQNLSASRPQDRQFILSSKKLLLSDSGFYLCAWSDIEAGELFFGEGSRLTVL.

Note on this clone: Within the sample, other DNA sequences also encode this same CDR3. V gene TRBV9 combines with J gene TRBJ2-2; weak D call: TRBD2 (6 bases). Between the trimmed V and J ends, which lost 0 bases and 4 bases, there was a span of 10 bases. Germline V lookup: CDR1 SGDLS, CDR2 YYNGEE. The CDR3 totals 15 residues. The CDR3 coding sequence is TGTGCCAGCAGCGTAGTGGGGGGACGCACCGGGGAGCTGTTTTTT. Residues: CASSVVGGRTGELFF.

This clone was seen more than once but under ten times. V is TRBV11-2 and J is TRBJ2-2, with TRBD2 matching 9 bases. V trimming: 4 bases; J trimming: 3 bases; junction bases outside the gene matches: 12. The length of the CDR3 is 18 residues. Germline-derived CDR1 and CDR2 are SGHAT and FQNNGV. The CDR3 nucleotides are TGTGCCAGCAGCTCCCACCGACGGCGGGGGGGCTACACCGGGGAGCTGTTTTTT. Translation: CASSSHRRRGGYTGELFF.